These 26 T cell receptor beta chains were all obtained from the same sample, sequenced in a study of sequential checkpoint blockade in melanoma (dated by TCRdb to the late 2010s). Receptor libraries were prepared by the immunoSEQ multiplex PCR assay. This is the immuneACCESS table as TCRdb keeps it, with only in-frame sequences that have V and J called. A part of the clones is gone; compared with another copy, unresolved V genes explain less than half, and the rest is unexplained. This sample is represented by about 9,300 clones; roughly 29% of them were singletons. Jointly, the top ten make up approximately 22% of the sample. Read against the paper, the sample's treatment or condition label means: randomized to nivolumab then ipilimumab (arm A) or the reverse (arm B). This specimen consisted of tumor tissue (inferred from file names), obtained from a patient given nivolumab and ipilimumab in sequence. The receptor set was obtained from a human donor with melanoma.

This rearrangement joins TRBV28 to TRBJ1-2; 8 positions match TRBD1. Germline V gene sequence: CDR1 MDHEN, CDR2 SYDVKM. After removal of 4 bases from V and 4 bases from J, the junction contained 5 bases not matched to a gene. The CDR3 totals 14 residues. The CDR3 loop reads CASSSGQGTYGYTF. DNA for the CDR3: TGTGCCAGCAGTTCCGGACAGGGTACCTATGGCTACACCTTC.

The chain joins TRBV10-3 to TRBJ2-1; TRBD1 aligns across 7 bases. Germline V gene data show CDR1 as ENHRY and CDR2 as SYGVKD. V lost 2 bases, J lost 3 bases, and 4 bases stayed unmatched. This CDR3 has 15 amino acids. CDR3 nucleotide sequence: TGTGCCATCAGTGAGCCGGGACAGAACTACAATGAGCAGTTCTTC. Protein: CAISEPGQNYNEQFF.

This clone has only a few counts. The CDR3 loop reads CASSLHGLAGGLTGELFF. The CDR3 DNA follows: TGTGCCAGCAGCCTTCATGGACTAGCGGGGGGCCTGACCGGGGAGCTGTTTTTT. The J gene is TRBJ2-2, the V gene TRBV11-3; 14 nucleotides match TRBD2. The V gene end was trimmed by 5 bases and the J gene end by 5 bases; junction bases not matched to a gene: 10. The CDR3 extends over 18 amino acids. Germline CDR1 and CDR2: SGHNT and YENEEA. Together with reference TRBV11-3 and TRBJ2-2, the CDR3 gives the full variable domain: EAGVVQSPRYKIIEKKQPVAFWCNPISGHNTLYWYLQNLGQGPELLIRYENEEAVDDSQLPKDRFSAERLKGVDSTLKIQPAELGDSAVYLCASSLHGLAGGLTGELFFGEGSRLTVL.

The chain has TRBV18 and TRBJ2-2; D not resolved. Germline V gives CDR1 KGHSH, CDR2 LQKENI. V lost 4 bases and J 7 bases, leaving 10 bases between the germline ends. This CDR3 spans 13 amino acids. This CDR3 reads CASSQDPDGELFF. The CDR3 nucleotides are TGTGCCAGCTCACAAGACCCAGACGGGGAGCTGTTTTTT. Variable domain in full (rest from reference TRBV18 and TRBJ2-2): NAGVMQNPRHLVRRRGQEARLRCSPMKGHSHVYWYRQLPEEGLKFMVYLQKENIIDESGMPKERFSAEFPKEGPSILRIQQVVRGDSAAYFCASSQDPDGELFFGEGSRLTVL.

This clone has only a few counts. The V call is TRBV6-8, the J call TRBJ2-2, with a weak D call TRBD1 (5 bases). CDR3 length: 16 amino acids. The V and J ends lost 0 bases and 1 base respectively, with 9 bases between them. Germline V gene sequence: CDR1 MNHGY, CDR2 SAAAGT. The CDR3 reads CASSYSGHKNTGELFF. Here the CDR3 DNA reads TGTGCCAGCAGTTACTCCGGACACAAGAACACCGGGGAGCTGTTTTTT.

This clone has a count of ten or more. This chain uses TRBV11-3 with TRBJ1-1; D not certain. The CDR3 extends over 14 amino acids. With 7 bases removed from V and 3 bases from J, the gap between germline ends came to 15 bases. Germline V gives CDR1 SGHNT, CDR2 YENEEA. CDR3 DNA: TGTGCCAGCAAAAGGAGCCAGCAGGACACTGAAGCTTTCTTT. Its translation: CASKRSQQDTEAFF.

The J gene is TRBJ1-2, the V gene TRBV6-8, with D perhaps TRBD1 (6 bases). Germline V gene sequence: CDR1 MNHGY, CDR2 SAAAGT. The germline V and J ends were trimmed by 5 bases and 1 base, with 11 bases remaining between them. The CDR3 is 14 amino acids. The CDR3 DNA follows: TGTGCCAGCAGTCAGGGGACCCTTAACTATGGCTACACCTTC. Translating it yields CASSQGTLNYGYTF.

This chain links TRBV5-1 with TRBJ1-5; D ambiguous. Germline CDR1 reads SGHRS; CDR2 reads YFSETQ. V dropped 4 bases and J dropped 1 base, with 15 bases sitting between them. CDR3 length: 16 residues. For the CDR3, the DNA is TGCGCCAGCAGCCCGACGGGAACAGTGAGCAATCAGCCCCAGCATTTT. It encodes CASSPTGTVSNQPQHF.

This chain uses TRBV6-8 with TRBJ2-7; 10 nucleotides line up with TRBD1. This CDR3 is built from 18 residues. CDR1 is MNHGY, CDR2 SAAAGT, per germline. Unmatched junction bases numbered 17, after V lost 5 bases and J lost 4 bases. The DNA for the CDR3 is TGTGCCAGCAGTGACGCCGGGACAGGGGCCGAGGGGGGTTACGAGCAGTACGTC. This gives the protein CASSDAGTGAEGGYEQYV.

Only a few counts were recorded for this clone. The V call is TRBV28, the J call TRBJ2-3; D is ambiguous. This CDR3 has 13 residues. V was clipped by 6 bases and J by 0 bases, with 7 bases between them. Per germline, CDR1 MDHEN and CDR2 SYDVKM. The CDR3 bases are TGTGCCAGCAGGAAAGGTAGCACAGATACGCAGTATTTT. It is translated as CASRKGSTDTQYF.

V and J are TRBV5-1 and TRBJ1-4, with unresolved D. From germline, CDR1 is SGHRS and CDR2 YFSETQ. Trimming pared 7 bases from V and 7 bases from J, leaving 17 bases between. This CDR3 region has 14 residues. CDR3 sequence (DNA): TGCGCCAGCGCCTTGGCACAATGGGGTGAAAAACTGTTTTTT. Translating gives CASALAQWGEKLFF. The whole variable domain, remainder taken from reference TRBV5-1 and TRBJ1-4, is KAGVTQTPRYLIKTRGQQVTLSCSPISGHRSVSWYQQTPGQGLQFLFEYFSETQRNKGNFPGRFSGRQFSNSRSEMNVSTLELGDSALYLCASALAQWGEKLFFGSGTQLSVL.

The chain combines TRBV18 with TRBJ2-2, with 9 nucleotides matching TRBD1. The CDR3 is 16 residues long. Losses at the gene ends were 4 bases for V and 2 bases for J; bases not matched to a gene: 5. Germline V lookup: CDR1 KGHSH, CDR2 LQKENI. CDR3 bases: TGTGCCAGCTCACGCGGGACAGGGAAAAACACCGGGGAGCTGTTTTTT. This gives the protein CASSRGTGKNTGELFF.

V gene TRBV5-1 combines with J gene TRBJ2-1; no reliable D call. The CDR3 is 16 residues long. Germline loops: CDR1 SGHRS, CDR2 YFSETQ. V was shortened by 2 bases and J by 0 bases, with 12 bases between the two germline ends. CDR3 coding DNA: TGCGCCAGCAGCTTTTCAACCAGGTTCTCCTACAATGAGCAGTTCTTC. Its protein is CASSFSTRFSYNEQFF.

This clone was counted ten times or more. The chain carries TRBV7-1 and TRBJ2-7, with D possibly TRBD1 on 6 matching bases. TRBV7-1 is an ORF; its function is uncertain. The CDR3 covers 13 residues. V dropped 4 bases and J dropped 3 bases, with 10 bases sitting between them. This CDR3 reads CASSLAGDYEQYV. The DNA of the CDR3 is TGTGCCAGCAGCTTAGCAGGGGACTACGAGCAGTACGTC.

This clone was found a few times. This rearrangement joins TRBV11-3 to TRBJ1-1, with D uncertain. The CDR3 is 14 residues long. Germline V CDR1 and CDR2: SGHNT, YENEEA. V dropped 1 base and J dropped 1 base, with 7 bases sitting between them. In DNA form, the CDR3 reads TGTGCCAGCAGCTTAGTTTCGACGAACACTGAAGCTTTCTTT. This gives the protein CASSLVSTNTEAFF.

In its sample, this clone was seen a few times. The chain carries TRBV11-3 and TRBJ2-1; D gene ambiguous. The germline V gene has CDR1 SGHNT and CDR2 YENEEA. CDR3 length: 14 residues. Between the trimmed V and J ends, which lost 6 bases and 0 bases, there was a span of 9 bases. CDR3 sequence reads: CASSVRSSYNEQFF. The CDR3 nucleotides read TGTGCCAGCAGTGTAAGGAGCTCCTACAATGAGCAGTTCTTC. Combining the CDR3 with reference TRBV11-3 and TRBJ2-1 gives the whole variable domain EAGVVQSPRYKIIEKKQPVAFWCNPISGHNTLYWYLQNLGQGPELLIRYENEEAVDDSQLPKDRFSAERLKGVDSTLKIQPAELGDSAVYLCASSVRSSYNEQFFGPGTRLTVL.

This clone came up once. The rearrangement links TRBV19 to TRBJ2-5; 7 nucleotides line up with TRBD1. CDR1 and CDR2 (germline): LNHDA, SQIVND (reference sequence). The CDR3 length is 22 residues. J gave up 2 bases and V 6 bases, and 30 bases lay outside the gene matches. CDR3 in amino acids: CASSGWDSMSQEPTSLQETQYF. The CDR3, as DNA: TGTGCCAGTAGCGGTTGGGACAGCATGTCTCAGGAGCCAACATCTTTACAAGAGACCCAGTACTTC.

This sequence joins TRBV19 and TRBJ2-5; 7 nucleotides match TRBD1. The CDR3 contains 19 residues. V shed 3 bases, J shed 3 bases, and the junction held 19 bases outside the gene matches. The germline V gene encodes CDR1 LNHDA and CDR2 SQIVND (reference sequence). CDR3: CASSIWGRGNLRAKETQYF. CDR3 sequence (DNA): TGTGCCAGTAGTATCTGGGGCAGGGGGAACCTTAGGGCTAAAGAGACCCAGTACTTC.

V is TRBV19 and J is TRBJ1-5, with TRBD1 matching over 7 bases. There are 13 residues in the CDR3. Germline V lookup: CDR1 LNHDA, CDR2 SQIVND (reference sequence). The V and J ends lost 4 bases and 7 bases, in that order; junction bases with no gene match: 4. The CDR3 is CASSRQGGQPQHF. In DNA, the CDR3 is TGTGCCAGTAGTAGACAGGGAGGCCAGCCCCAGCATTTT.

CDR3 sequence reads: CASSRGIGEQYV. The CDR3 nucleotides are TGTGCCAGCAGTAGGGGGATCGGCGAGCAGTACGTC. The chain carries TRBV6-8 and TRBJ2-7; a weak D match, TRBD1 (6 bases). The CDR3 sequence is 12 residues long. The germline V gene has CDR1 MNHGY and CDR2 SAAAGT. The ends were cut back, 5 bases at V and 6 bases at J, with 11 bases in the middle.

This clone has only a few counts. J is TRBJ2-4 and V is TRBV18; weak D call: TRBD1 (5 bases). Germline loops: CDR1 KGHSH, CDR2 LQKENI. The V end lost 5 bases, the J end lost 7 bases, and 9 bases lay between the germline ends. The CDR3 is 12 residues long. CDR3 in amino acids: CASSTDTNIQYF. The CDR3 bases are TGTGCCAGCTCAACGGACACTAACATTCAGTACTTC. The complete variable domain, with remaining parts taken from reference TRBV18 and TRBJ2-4, reads NAGVMQNPRHLVRRRGQEARLRCSPMKGHSHVYWYRQLPEEGLKFMVYLQKENIIDESGMPKERFSAEFPKEGPSILRIQQVVRGDSAAYFCASSTDTNIQYFGAGTRLSVL.

Within the sample, this clone is medium-sized. This rearrangement joins TRBV28 to TRBJ1-2; 10 bases map to TRBD1. Germline V CDR1 and CDR2: MDHEN, SYDVKM. J gave up 2 bases and V 2 bases, and 2 bases lay outside the gene matches. The CDR3 spans 15 residues. DNA for the CDR3: TGTGCCAGCAGTTTAGTGGGACAGGGGAACTATGGCTACACCTTC. Protein: CASSLVGQGNYGYTF.

Judged by abundance, this clone is medium-sized (0.01 to 0.1%). The V and J genes are TRBV11-3 and TRBJ2-1; 9 bases map to TRBD1. V was clipped by 5 bases and J by 9 bases; unmatched bases: 8. In germline, CDR1 is SGHNT, CDR2 YENEEA. The CDR3 spans 14 residues. The CDR3 sequence is CASSPGTGRGEQFF. The CDR3 bases are TGTGCCAGCAGCCCGGGGACAGGGAGAGGTGAGCAGTTCTTC.

This clone was seen a few times. The rearrangement uses TRBV6-8 and TRBJ1-2, with TRBD1 matching 10 bases. The V segment lost 5 bases and the J segment 7 bases; nucleotides outside the gene matches: 4. The CDR3 totals 13 residues. Looked up from germline, CDR1 is MNHGY and CDR2 is SAAAGT. The DNA of the CDR3 is TGTGCCAGCAGTGACAGGGGGCGGTTTGGCTACACCTTC. It is translated as CASSDRGRFGYTF.

This clone has a handful of counts. V is TRBV6-8 and J is TRBJ1-5; D is unclear. Trimming stripped 0 bases from V and 6 bases from J, with 3 bases between. CDR1 and CDR2 (germline): MNHGY, SAAAGT. CDR3 size: 12 residues. The CDR3 loop is CASSYSSQPQHF. The CDR3 bases are TGTGCCAGCAGTTACTCCAGTCAGCCCCAGCATTTT.

This rearrangement joins TRBV10-2 to TRBJ1-5; possibly TRBD1 for D (6 bases). CDR3 length equals 16 residues. CDR1 is WSHSY, CDR2 SAAADI, per germline. V was trimmed by 4 bases and J by 4 bases, leaving 17 bases between them. The CDR3 is CASSGTDAPANQPQHF. The CDR3, as DNA: TGCGCCAGCAGTGGGACAGATGCCCCCGCAAATCAGCCCCAGCATTTT.